This T cell receptor beta chain was sequenced for a study of control samples from healthy donors and cancer patients. This CDR3 has 13 residues. From germline, CDR1 is SNHLY and CDR2 FYNNEI. Trimming stripped 2 bases from V and 3 bases from J, with 4 bases between. Only in-frame clones appear in the TCRdb table, and some are missing; sequencing was by immunoSEQ multiplex PCR. Here the sample spans some 70,000 clones, under 85% being singletons. The origin of this receptor is a man aged 55 to 70 in good health. The sequenced sample was blood. The chain carries TRBV2 and TRBJ2-2; D remains unclear. In DNA, the CDR3 is TGTGCCAGCAGTGAAACGGACACCGGGGAGCTGTTTTTT. This gives the protein CASSETDTGELFF.